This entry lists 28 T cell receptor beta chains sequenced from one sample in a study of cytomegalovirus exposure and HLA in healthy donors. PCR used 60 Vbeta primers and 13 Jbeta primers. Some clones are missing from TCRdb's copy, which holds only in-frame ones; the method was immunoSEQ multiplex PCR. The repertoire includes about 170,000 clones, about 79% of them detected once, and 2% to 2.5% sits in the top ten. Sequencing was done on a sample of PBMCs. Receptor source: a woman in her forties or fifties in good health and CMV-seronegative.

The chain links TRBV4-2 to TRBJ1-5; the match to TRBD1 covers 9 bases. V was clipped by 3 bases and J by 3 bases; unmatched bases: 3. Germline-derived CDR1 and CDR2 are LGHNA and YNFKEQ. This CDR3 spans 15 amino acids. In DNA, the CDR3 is TGTGCCAGCAGCCAGGGGACAGGGTACAATCAGCCCCAGCATTTT. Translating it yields CASSQGTGYNQPQHF.

CDR3 residues: CASSPPGRTSGQPQHF. The CDR3 DNA reads TGTGCCAGCTCACCCCCAGGGCGGACCTCCGGGCAGCCCCAGCATTTT. The gene calls are TRBV18 and TRBJ1-5, with D perhaps matching TRBD1 (5 bases). Trimming took off 3 bases at V and 7 bases at J, with 19 bases between the two ends. Germline V gene sequence: CDR1 KGHSH, CDR2 LQKENI. The CDR3 extends over 16 amino acids.

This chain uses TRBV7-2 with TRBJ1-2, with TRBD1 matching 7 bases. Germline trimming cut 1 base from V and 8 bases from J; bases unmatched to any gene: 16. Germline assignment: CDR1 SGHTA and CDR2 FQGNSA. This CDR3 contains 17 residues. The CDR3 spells CASSLGPGQASRGGYTF. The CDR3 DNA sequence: TGTGCCAGCAGCTTAGGTCCCGGACAGGCATCTCGAGGCGGCTACACCTTC. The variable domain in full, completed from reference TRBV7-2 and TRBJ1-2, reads GAGVSQSPSNKVTEKGKDVELRCDPISGHTALYWYRQSLGQGLEFLIYFQGNSAPDKSGLPSDRFSAERTGGSVSTLTIQRTQQEDSAVYLCASSLGPGQASRGGYTFGSGTRLTVV.

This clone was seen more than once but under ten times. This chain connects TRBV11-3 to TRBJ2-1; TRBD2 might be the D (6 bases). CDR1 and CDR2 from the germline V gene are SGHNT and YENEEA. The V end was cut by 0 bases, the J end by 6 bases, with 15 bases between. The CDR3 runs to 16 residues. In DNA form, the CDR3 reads TGTGCCAGCAGCTTAGATCCGTCGGGAGTGGGCAATGAGCAGTTCTTC. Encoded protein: CASSLDPSGVGNEQFF.

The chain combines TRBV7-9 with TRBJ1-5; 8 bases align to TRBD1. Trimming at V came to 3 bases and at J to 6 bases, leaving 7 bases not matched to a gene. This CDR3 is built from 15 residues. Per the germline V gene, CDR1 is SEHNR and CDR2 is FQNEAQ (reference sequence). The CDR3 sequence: CASSFGAGGSQPQHF. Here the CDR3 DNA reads TGTGCCAGCAGCTTTGGGGCAGGGGGCAGTCAGCCCCAGCATTTT.

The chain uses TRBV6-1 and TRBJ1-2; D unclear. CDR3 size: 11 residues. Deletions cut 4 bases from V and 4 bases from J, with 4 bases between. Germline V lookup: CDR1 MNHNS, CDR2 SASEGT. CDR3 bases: TGTGCCAGCAGTGCTTTCTATGGCTACACCTTC. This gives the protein CASSAFYGYTF.

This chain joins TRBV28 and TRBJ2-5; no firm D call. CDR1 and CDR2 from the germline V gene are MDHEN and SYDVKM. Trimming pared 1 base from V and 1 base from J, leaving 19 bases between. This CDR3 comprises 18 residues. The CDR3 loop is CASSLFPGFLLIQETQYF. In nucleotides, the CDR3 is TGTGCCAGCAGTTTATTCCCAGGATTCCTTCTAATCCAAGAGACCCAGTACTTC.

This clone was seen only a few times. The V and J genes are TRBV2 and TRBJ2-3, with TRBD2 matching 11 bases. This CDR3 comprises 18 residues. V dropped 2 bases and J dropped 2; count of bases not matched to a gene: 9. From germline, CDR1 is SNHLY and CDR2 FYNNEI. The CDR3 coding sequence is TGTGCCAGCAGTGAAAATCTACTAGCGGGGGCCTACACAGATACGCAGTATTTT. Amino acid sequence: CASSENLLAGAYTDTQYF.

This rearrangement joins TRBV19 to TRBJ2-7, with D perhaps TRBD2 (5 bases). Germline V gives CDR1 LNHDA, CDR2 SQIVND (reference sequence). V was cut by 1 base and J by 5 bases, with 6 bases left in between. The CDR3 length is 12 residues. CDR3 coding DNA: TGTGCCAGTAGTATAGCGGGAAACGAGCAGTACTTC. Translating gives CASSIAGNEQYF.

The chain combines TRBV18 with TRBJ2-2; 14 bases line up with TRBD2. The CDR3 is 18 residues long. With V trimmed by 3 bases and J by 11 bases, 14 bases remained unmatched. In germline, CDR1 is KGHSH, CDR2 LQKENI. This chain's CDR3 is CASSPALGLAGAVTELFF. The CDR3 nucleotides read TGTGCCAGCTCACCGGCCTTGGGACTAGCGGGAGCGGTTACTGAGCTGTTTTTT.

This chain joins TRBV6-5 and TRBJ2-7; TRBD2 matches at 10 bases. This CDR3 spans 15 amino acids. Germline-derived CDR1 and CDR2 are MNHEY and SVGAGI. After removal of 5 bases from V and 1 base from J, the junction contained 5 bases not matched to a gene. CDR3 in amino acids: CASSARTSGSYEQYF. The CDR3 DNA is TGTGCCAGCAGTGCCAGGACTAGCGGTTCCTACGAGCAGTACTTC.

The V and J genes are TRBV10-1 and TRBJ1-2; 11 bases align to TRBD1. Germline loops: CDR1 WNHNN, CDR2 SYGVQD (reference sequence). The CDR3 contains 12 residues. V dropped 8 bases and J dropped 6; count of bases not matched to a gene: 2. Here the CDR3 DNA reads TGCGCCAGCGGACAGGGGGCTAATGGCTACACCTTC. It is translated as CASGQGANGYTF.

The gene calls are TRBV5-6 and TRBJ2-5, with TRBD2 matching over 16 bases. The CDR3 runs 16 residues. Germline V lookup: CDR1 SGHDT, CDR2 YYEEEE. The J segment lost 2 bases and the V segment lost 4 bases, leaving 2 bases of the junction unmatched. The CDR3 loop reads CASSLGLAGGQETQYF. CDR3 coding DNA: TGTGCCAGCAGCCTGGGACTAGCGGGAGGGCAAGAGACCCAGTACTTC.

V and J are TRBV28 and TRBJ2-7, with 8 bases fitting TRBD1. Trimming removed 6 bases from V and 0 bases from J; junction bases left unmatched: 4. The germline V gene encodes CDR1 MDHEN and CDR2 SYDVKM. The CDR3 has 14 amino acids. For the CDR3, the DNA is TGTGCCAGCAGAACAGGGGGGTCCTCCTACGAGCAGTACTTC. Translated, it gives CASRTGGSSYEQYF. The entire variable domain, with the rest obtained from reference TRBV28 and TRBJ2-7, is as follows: DVKVTQSSRYLVKRTGEKVFLECVQDMDHENMFWYRQDPGLGLRLIYFSYDVKMKEKGDIPEGYSVSREKKERFSLILESASTNQTSMYLCASRTGGSSYEQYFGPGTRLTVT.

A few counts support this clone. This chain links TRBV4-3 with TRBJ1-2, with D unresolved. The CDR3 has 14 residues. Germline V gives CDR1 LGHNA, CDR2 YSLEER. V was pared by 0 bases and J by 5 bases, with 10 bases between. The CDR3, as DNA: TGCGCCAGCAGCCAAGAAGCGGTCGGGTATGGCTACACCTTC. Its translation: CASSQEAVGYGYTF.

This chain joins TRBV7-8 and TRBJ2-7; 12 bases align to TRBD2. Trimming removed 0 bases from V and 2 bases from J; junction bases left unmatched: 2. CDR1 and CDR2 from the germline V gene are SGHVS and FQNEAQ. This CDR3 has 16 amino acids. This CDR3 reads CASSLAGLAGPYEQYF. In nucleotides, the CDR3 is TGTGCCAGCAGCTTAGCCGGACTAGCGGGACCCTACGAGCAGTACTTC.

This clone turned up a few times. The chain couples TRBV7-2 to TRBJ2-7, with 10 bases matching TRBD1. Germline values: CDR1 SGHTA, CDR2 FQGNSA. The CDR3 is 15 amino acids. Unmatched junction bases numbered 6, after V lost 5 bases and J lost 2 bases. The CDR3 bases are TGTGCCAGCAGCCCGCGACAGGGGGCCCCCTACGAGCAGTACTTC. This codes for CASSPRQGAPYEQYF.

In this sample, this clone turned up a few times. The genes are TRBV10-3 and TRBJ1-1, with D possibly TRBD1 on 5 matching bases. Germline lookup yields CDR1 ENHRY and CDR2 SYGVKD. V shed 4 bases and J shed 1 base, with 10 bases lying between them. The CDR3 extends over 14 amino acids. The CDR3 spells CAISAAGRNTEAFF. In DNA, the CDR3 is TGTGCCATCAGTGCCGCGGGGCGGAACACTGAAGCTTTCTTT.

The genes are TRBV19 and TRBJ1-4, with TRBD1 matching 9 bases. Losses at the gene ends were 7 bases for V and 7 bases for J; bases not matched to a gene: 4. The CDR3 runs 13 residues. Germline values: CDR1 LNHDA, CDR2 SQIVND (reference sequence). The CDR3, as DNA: TGTGCCAGTAACAGGGGGCGAGGTGAAAAACTGTTTTTT. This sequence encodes CASNRGRGEKLFF.

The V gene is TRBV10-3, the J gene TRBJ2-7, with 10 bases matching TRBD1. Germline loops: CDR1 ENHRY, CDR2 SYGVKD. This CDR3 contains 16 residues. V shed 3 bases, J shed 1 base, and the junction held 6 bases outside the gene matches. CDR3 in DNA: TGTGCCATCAGTGACCCCGGACAGGGGGGATCCTACGAGCAGTACTTC. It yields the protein CAISDPGQGGSYEQYF.

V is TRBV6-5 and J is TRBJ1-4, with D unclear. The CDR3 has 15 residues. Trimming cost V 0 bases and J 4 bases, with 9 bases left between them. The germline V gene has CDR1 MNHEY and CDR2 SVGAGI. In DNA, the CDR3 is TGTGCCAGCAGTTACTCTACAGCAGATAATGAAAAACTGTTTTTT. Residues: CASSYSTADNEKLFF.

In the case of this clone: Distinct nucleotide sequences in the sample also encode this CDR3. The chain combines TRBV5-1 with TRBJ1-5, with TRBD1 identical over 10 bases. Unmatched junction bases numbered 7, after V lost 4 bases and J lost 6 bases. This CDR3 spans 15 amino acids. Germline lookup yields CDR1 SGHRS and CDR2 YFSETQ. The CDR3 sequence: CASSPGTGVGQPQHF. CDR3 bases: TGCGCCAGCAGCCCAGGGACAGGGGTGGGTCAGCCCCAGCATTTT.

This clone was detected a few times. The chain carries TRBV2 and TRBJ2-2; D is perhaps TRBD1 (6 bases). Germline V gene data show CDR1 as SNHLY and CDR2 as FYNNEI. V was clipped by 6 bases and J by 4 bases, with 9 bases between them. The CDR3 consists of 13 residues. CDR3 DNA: TGTGCCAGCAGGGGGACAACCACCGGGGAGCTGTTTTTT. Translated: CASRGTTTGELFF.

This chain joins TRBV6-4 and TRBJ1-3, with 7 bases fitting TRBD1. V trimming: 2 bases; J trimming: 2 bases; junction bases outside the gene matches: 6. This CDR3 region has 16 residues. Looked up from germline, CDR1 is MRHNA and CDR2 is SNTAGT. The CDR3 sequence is CASSDPPDRAGNTIYF. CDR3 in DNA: TGTGCCAGCAGTGACCCGCCCGACAGGGCTGGAAACACCATATATTTT.

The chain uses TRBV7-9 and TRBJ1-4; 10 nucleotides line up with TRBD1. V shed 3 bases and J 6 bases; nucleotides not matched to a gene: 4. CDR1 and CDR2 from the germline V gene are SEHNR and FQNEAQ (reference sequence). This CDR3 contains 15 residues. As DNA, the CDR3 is TGTGCCAGCAGCTTTGGGACAGGGGTAGATGAAAAACTGTTTTTT. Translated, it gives CASSFGTGVDEKLFF.

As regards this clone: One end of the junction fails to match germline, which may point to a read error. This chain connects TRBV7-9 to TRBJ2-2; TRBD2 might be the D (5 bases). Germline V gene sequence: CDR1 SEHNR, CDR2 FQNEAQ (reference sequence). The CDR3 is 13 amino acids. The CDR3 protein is CASTWRNAGELFF. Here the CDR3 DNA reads TGTGCCAGCACCTGGAGGAACGCCGGGGAGCTGTTTTTT.

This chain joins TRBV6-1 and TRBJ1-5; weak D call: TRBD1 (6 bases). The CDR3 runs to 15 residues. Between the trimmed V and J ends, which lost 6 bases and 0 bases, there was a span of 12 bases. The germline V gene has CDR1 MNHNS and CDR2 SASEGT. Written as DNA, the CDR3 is TGTGCCAGCAGATTGACAGGCATTAGCAATCAGCCCCAGCATTTT. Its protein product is CASRLTGISNQPQHF.

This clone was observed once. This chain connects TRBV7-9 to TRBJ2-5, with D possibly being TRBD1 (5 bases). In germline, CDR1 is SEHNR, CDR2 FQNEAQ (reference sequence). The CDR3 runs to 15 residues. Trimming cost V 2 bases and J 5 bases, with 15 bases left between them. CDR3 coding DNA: TGTGCCAGCAGCTTAATCCAGGGTGCGTCGGAGACCCAGTACTTC. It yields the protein CASSLIQGASETQYF.